These 13 T cell receptor beta chains were all obtained from the same sample, sequenced in a study of cytomegalovirus exposure and HLA in healthy donors. Vbeta (60) and Jbeta (13) primers were used in the PCR. The method was immunoSEQ multiplex PCR; TCRdb's version includes in-frame clones alone and lacks a portion of them. The table shows some 150,000 clones, with about four fifths occurring only once. Sequenced: PBMCs. The receptors were sampled from a man in his fifties or sixties in good health and CMV-seropositive.

This clone was seen a few times. The chain links TRBV5-1 to TRBJ2-1, with TRBD2 matching over 10 bases. Trimming removed 0 bases from V and 4 bases from J; junction bases left unmatched: 7. Germline values: CDR1 SGHRS, CDR2 YFSETQ. The CDR3 is made up of 17 amino acids. The CDR3 reads CASSLASGGAFYNEQFF. CDR3 DNA sequence: TGCGCCAGCAGCTTGGCCAGCGGGGGGGCCTTTTACAATGAGCAGTTCTTC.

This chain uses TRBV28 with TRBJ1-2, with D possibly matching TRBD1 (5 bases). Between the trimmed V and J ends, which lost 2 bases and 5 bases, there was a span of 15 bases. Germline assignment: CDR1 MDHEN and CDR2 SYDVKM. The CDR3 totals 15 residues. The CDR3, as DNA: TGTGCCAGCAGTTTACCGTCGGGGACTGGGTATGGCTACACCTTC. Residues: CASSLPSGTGYGYTF.

This clone was observed a few times. The V gene is TRBV18, the J gene TRBJ2-3, with TRBD1 matching 9 bases. Germline V gene data show CDR1 as KGHSH and CDR2 as LQKENI. Unmatched junction bases numbered 9, after V lost 8 bases and J lost 6 bases. CDR3 length: 14 residues. The CDR3 loop is CASQGQGRLDTQYF. CDR3 nucleotide sequence: TGTGCCAGCCAGGGACAGGGTCGTTTGGATACGCAGTATTTT.

The chain couples TRBV5-6 to TRBJ2-1, with 10 positions matching TRBD2. The ends lost 7 bases at V and 6 bases at J; junction bases unmatched: 10. This CDR3 has 15 residues. CDR1 is SGHDT and CDR2 is YYEEEE in the germline V gene. CDR3 coding DNA: TGTGCCAGCTACAGCGGGGGGGCGGGGGGCAATGAGCAGTTCTTC. It is translated as CASYSGGAGGNEQFF.

In DNA, the CDR3 is TGCGCCAGCAGCCAAGCCAGGGGGACCTACAATGAGCAGTTCTTC. Amino acid sequence: CASSQARGTYNEQFF. The V gene is TRBV4-1, the J gene TRBJ2-1; 7 nucleotides match TRBD1. V was clipped by 1 base and J by 2 bases; unmatched bases: 2. This CDR3 spans 15 amino acids. CDR1 is MGHRA and CDR2 is YSYEKL in the germline V gene.

The chain has TRBV18 and TRBJ2-1; possibly TRBD2 for D (6 bases). Germline V gives CDR1 KGHSH, CDR2 LQKENI. This CDR3 region has 13 residues. The V end was cut by 2 bases, the J end by 4 bases, with 6 bases between. Here the CDR3 reads CASSPAGYNEQFF. The CDR3 nucleotides read TGTGCCAGCTCACCAGCGGGATACAATGAGCAGTTCTTC.

The rearrangement links TRBV5-1 to TRBJ2-7; D perhaps matches TRBD1 (6 bases). The CDR3 has 14 residues. Germline CDR1 and CDR2: SGHRS and YFSETQ. Between the trimmed V and J ends, which lost 2 bases and 4 bases, there was a span of 13 bases. CDR3 sequence reads: CASSFTGKGYEQYF. CDR3 in DNA: TGCGCCAGCAGCTTTACAGGGAAAGGGTACGAGCAGTACTTC.

This rearrangement joins TRBV29-1 to TRBJ2-5, with 9 bases that match TRBD2. The ends lost 8 bases at V and 2 bases at J; junction bases unmatched: 9. The CDR3 is made up of 14 amino acids. Germline assignment: CDR1 SQVTM and CDR2 ANQGSEA. This CDR3 reads CSTTGLAGQETQYF. CDR3 nucleotides: TGCAGCACAACCGGCCTAGCGGGGCAAGAGACCCAGTACTTC.

The chain links TRBV6-5 to TRBJ2-1, with 10 bases identical to TRBD1. V was pared by 6 bases and J by 4 bases, with 6 bases of the junction left unmatched. Germline V gives CDR1 MNHEY, CDR2 SVGAGI. CDR3 length: 15 amino acids. The CDR3 reads CASRRDRGTYNEQFF. For the CDR3, the DNA is TGTGCCAGCAGACGGGACAGGGGCACATACAATGAGCAGTTCTTC.

This chain joins TRBV4-1 and TRBJ2-5; tentative D call: TRBD2 (6 bases). The last part of the DNA fits TRBJ2-7 better; the J call may be wrong. There are 16 residues in the CDR3. Looked up from germline, CDR1 is MGHRA and CDR2 is YSYEKL. The CDR3 DNA reads TGCGCCAGCAGCCCATCGGGGGACCCTAGCTCCTACGAGCAGTACTTC. Encoded protein: CASSPSGDPSSYEQYF.

This clone came up once. The rearrangement links TRBV7-2 to TRBJ2-7; D may be TRBD2 (7 bases). The CDR3 has 14 amino acids. V was trimmed by 5 bases and J by 3 bases, leaving 14 bases between them. Looked up from germline, CDR1 is SGHTA and CDR2 is FQGNSA. CDR3 amino acids: CASSPGGRNYEQYF. CDR3 bases: TGTGCCAGCAGCCCCGGGGGGCGAAACTACGAGCAGTACTTC. Filled out from reference TRBV7-2 and TRBJ2-7, the complete variable domain reads GAGVSQSPSNKVTEKGKDVELRCDPISGHTALYWYRQSLGQGLEFLIYFQGNSAPDKSGLPSDRFSAERTGGSVSTLTIQRTQQEDSAVYLCASSPGGRNYEQYFGPGTRLTVT.

The rearrangement links TRBV9 to TRBJ2-3; TRBD2 aligns across 11 bases. Germline assignment: CDR1 SGDLS and CDR2 YYNGEE. CDR3 size: 16 residues. With V trimmed by 4 bases and J by 2 bases, 6 bases remained unmatched. DNA for the CDR3: TGTGCCAGCAGCTCCGGGACTAGCGGATCCACAGATACGCAGTATTTT. Translation: CASSSGTSGSTDTQYF.

This clone was detected only a few times. The chain has TRBV30 and TRBJ1-4; 7 nucleotides agree with TRBD1. CDR1 and CDR2 from the germline V gene are GTSNPN and SVGIG (reference sequence). V lost 4 bases, J lost 2 bases, and 4 bases stayed unmatched. The CDR3 consists of 14 residues. CDR3: CAWKRGQTNEKLFF. CDR3 DNA sequence: TGTGCCTGGAAGAGGGGGCAGACTAATGAAAAACTGTTTTTT.